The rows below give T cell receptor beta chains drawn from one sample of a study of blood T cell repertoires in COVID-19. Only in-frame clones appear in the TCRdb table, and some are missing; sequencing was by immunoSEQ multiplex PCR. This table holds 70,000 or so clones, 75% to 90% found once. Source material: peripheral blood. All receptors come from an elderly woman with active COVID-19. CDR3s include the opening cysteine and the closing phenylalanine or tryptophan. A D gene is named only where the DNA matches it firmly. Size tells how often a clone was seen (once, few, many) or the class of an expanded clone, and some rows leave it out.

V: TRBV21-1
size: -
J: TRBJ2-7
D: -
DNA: TGTGCCAGCAGTTTCGGACTAGCGGGAGGGCCCAGCTCCTACGAGCAGTACTTC
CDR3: CASSFGLAGGPSSYEQYF

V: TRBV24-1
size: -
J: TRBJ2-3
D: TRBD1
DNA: TGTGCCACCAGTGACAAAAGGACAGGGGGCATCGATACGCAGTATTTT
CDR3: CATSDKRTGGIDTQYF

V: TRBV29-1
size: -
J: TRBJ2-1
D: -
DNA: TGCAGCGTTGAAGCGGGAAGCTCCTACAATGAGCAGTTCTTC
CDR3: CSVEAGSSYNEQFF

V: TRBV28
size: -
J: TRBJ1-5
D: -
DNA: TGTGCCAGCAGTCATAGGGGTAGCAATCAGCCCCAGCATTTT
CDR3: CASSHRGSNQPQHF

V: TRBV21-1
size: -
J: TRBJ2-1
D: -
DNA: TGTGCCAGCAGCCTGGGACTAGCGGGAGGGCCTCCTGAGCAGTTCTTC
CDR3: CASSLGLAGGPPEQFF

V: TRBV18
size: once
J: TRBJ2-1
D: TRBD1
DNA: TGTGCCAGCTCACCACGGGGACAGAGGAACAATGAGCAGTTCTTC
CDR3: CASSPRGQRNNEQFF

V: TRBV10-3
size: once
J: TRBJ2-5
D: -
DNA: TGTGCCATCAGGGGACAGGGCCCGGGAGGGGAGACCCAGTACTTC
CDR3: CAIRGQGPGGETQYF

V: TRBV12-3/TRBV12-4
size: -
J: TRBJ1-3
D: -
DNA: TGTGCCAGCCGGGTGAACTCTGGAAACACCATATATTTT
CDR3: CASRVNSGNTIYF

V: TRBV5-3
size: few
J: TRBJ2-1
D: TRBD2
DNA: TGTGCCAGAAGCTTGTGTCCTAGCGGGAGGGCCAGGTTCGCCTACAATGAGCAGTTCTTC
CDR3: CARSLCPSGRARFAYNEQFF

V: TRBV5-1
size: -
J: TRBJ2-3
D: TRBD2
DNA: TGCGCCAGCAGCTTCCTAGCGGGAGCCGGCACAGATACGCAGTATTTT
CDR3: CASSFLAGAGTDTQYF

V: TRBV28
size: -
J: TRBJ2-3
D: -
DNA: TGTGCCAGCAGTCTGGGCGGGAGCACAGATACGCAGTATTTT
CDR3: CASSLGGSTDTQYF

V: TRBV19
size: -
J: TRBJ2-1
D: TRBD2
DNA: TGTGCCAGTAGTAGTAGCGGGGCCTCCTACAATGAGCAGTTCTTC
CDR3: CASSSSGASYNEQFF

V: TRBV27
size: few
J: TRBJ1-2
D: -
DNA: TGTGCCAGCAGTAAACAGGGCCCCTTGGGAGGCTACACCTTC
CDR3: CASSKQGPLGGYTF

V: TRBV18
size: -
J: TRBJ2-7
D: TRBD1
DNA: TGTGCCAGCTCACCTCGACCGGGACAGGGAATCTACGAGCAGTACTTC
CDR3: CASSPRPGQGIYEQYF

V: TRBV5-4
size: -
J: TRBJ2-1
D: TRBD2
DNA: TGTGCCAGCAGCTTCCTAGCGGGAGGGTTGGAGCAGTTCTTC
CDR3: CASSFLAGGLEQFF

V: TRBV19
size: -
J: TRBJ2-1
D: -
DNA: TGTGCCAGTAGTATAATGTTTGAGAACAATGAGCAGTTCTTC
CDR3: CASSIMFENNEQFF

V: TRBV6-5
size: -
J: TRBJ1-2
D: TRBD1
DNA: TGTGCCAGCAGTACAGGGGCATCGTATGGCTACACCTTC
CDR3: CASSTGASYGYTF

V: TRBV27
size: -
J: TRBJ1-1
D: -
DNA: TGTGCCTCTGGACGACTTAAGGGGACTCCGAACACTGAAGCTTTCTTT
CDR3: CASGRLKGTPNTEAFF

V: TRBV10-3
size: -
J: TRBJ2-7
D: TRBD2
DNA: TGTGCCATCAGTGATGGGAGGGCCTCCCACGAGCAGTACTTC
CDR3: CAISDGRASHEQYF

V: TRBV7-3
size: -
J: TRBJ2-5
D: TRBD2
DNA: TGTGCCAGCAGCCCCCGACTAGCGGGACCTCAAGAGACCCAGTACTTC
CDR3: CASSPRLAGPQETQYF

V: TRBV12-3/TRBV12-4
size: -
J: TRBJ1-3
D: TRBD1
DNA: TGTGCCACCGCGCGGACAGGGCCAAACACCATATATTTT
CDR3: CATARTGPNTIYF

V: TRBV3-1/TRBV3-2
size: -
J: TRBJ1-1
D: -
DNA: TGTGCCAGCAGCCAATGCCCAGGCAGGTCCAACACTGAAGCTTTCTTT
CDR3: CASSQCPGRSNTEAFF

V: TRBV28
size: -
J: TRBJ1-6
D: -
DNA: TGTGCCAGCAGGGAGACGAGCTCCTATAATTCACCCCTCCACTTT
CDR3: CASRETSSYNSPLHF

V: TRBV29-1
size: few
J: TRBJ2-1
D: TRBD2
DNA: TGCAGCGTTGGTCAAAGGGCGGGAGGGCCGGATGAGCAGTTCTTC
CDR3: CSVGQRAGGPDEQFF

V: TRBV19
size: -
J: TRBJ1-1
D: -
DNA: TGTGCCAGCAGAGGGCGGTCAGGGGCCAACACTGAAGCTTTCTTT
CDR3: CASRGRSGANTEAFF

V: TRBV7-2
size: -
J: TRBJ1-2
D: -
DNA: TGTGCCAGCAGCCAAGACCTCCAGGGATATGGCTACACCTTC
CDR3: CASSQDLQGYGYTF

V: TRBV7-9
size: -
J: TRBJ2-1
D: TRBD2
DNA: TGTGCCAGCAGCACCCTGGGGCGGGGGGGTAGACCTGAGCAGTTCTTC
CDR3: CASSTLGRGGRPEQFF

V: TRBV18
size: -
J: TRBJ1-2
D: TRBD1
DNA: TGTGCCAGCTCAACTGAGACAGGGGCAGACTATGGCTACACCTTC
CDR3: CASSTETGADYGYTF

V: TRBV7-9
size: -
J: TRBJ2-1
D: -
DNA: TGTGCCAGCAGCTCAAGAGGGCGGGCTAGCTCCTACAATGAGCAGTTCTTC
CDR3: CASSSRGRASSYNEQFF

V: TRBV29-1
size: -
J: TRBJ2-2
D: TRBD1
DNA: TGCAGCGTTCTCAGACAGGGGGCGACCGGGGAGCTGTTTTTT
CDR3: CSVLRQGATGELFF

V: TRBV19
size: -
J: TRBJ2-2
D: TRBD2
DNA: TGTGCCAGTACTTTCGGGACTAGCGGAGGAAACACCGGGGAGCTGTTTTTT
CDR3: CASTFGTSGGNTGELFF

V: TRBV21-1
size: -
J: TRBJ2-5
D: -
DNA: TGTGCCAGCAGCAAATCCGGATGCAGGTCCCAGGAGACCCAGTACTTC
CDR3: CASSKSGCRSQETQYF

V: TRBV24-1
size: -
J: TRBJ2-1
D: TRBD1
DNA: TGTGCCACCAGTGACCCTCACAGGGGTAGGTATGAGCAGTTCTTC
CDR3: CATSDPHRGRYEQFF

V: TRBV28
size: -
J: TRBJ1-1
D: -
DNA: TGTGCCAGCAGTTCTCAGTATACTGAAGCTTTCTTT
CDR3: CASSSQYTEAFF

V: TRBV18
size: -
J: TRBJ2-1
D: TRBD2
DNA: TGTGCCAGCTCACTCGTCGGGACTAGCGGGAGTGGAAATGAGCAGTTCTTC
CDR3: CASSLVGTSGSGNEQFF

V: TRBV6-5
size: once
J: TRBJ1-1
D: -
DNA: TGTGCCAGCAGTTACCGCCCTGCGGGGCGCGACACTGAAGCTTTCTTT
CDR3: CASSYRPAGRDTEAFF

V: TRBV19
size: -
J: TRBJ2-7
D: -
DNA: TGTGCCAGTACCCCTAGCAGGTGGTCCTACGAGCAGTACTTC
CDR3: CASTPSRWSYEQYF

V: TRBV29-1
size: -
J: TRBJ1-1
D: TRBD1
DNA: TGCAGCGTTTGGGACAGGGAAGGGGGAAGTTCTGAAGCTTTCTTT
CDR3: CSVWDREGGSSEAFF

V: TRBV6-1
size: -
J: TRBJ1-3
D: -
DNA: TGTGCCAGCAGTGACGGTTACTCTGGAAACACCATATATTTT
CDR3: CASSDGYSGNTIYF

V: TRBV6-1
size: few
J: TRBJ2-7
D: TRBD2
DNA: TGTGCCAGCAGTGAAACGGGACTAGCGGGAGAGAAGGTAGTTCGGTCCTACGAGCAGTACTTC
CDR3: CASSETGLAGEKVVRSYEQYF

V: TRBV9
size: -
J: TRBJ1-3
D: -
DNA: TGTGCCAGCAGCGCCTATCAGGGCTTGGGGAACACCATATATTTT
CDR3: CASSAYQGLGNTIYF

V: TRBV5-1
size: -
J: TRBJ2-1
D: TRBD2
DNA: TGCGCCAGCAGCTCGTTTCCAGGACTAGCGGGAGTGAACTACAATGAGCAGTTCTTC
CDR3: CASSSFPGLAGVNYNEQFF

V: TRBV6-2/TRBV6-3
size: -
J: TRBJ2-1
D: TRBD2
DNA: TGTGCCAGCAGTTCGGGACTAGCGGGAGGGAACAATGAGCAGTTCTTC
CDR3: CASSSGLAGGNNEQFF

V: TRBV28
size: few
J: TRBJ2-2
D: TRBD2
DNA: TGTGCCAGCAGCCGAAGGACTAGCGGGAGAAGGACCGGGGAGCTGTTTTTT
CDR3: CASSRRTSGRRTGELFF

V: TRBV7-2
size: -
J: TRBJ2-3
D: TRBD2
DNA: TGTGCCAGCAGCTTAGAGCGGGGTGGGGCGGATACGCAGTATTTT
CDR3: CASSLERGGADTQYF

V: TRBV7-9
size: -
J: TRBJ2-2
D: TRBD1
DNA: TGTGCCAGCAGCCCCGGGACAGGCCACACCGGGGAGCTGTTTTTT
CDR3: CASSPGTGHTGELFF

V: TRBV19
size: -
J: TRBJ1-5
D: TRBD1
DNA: TGTGCCACCCAGGGGGCCCTCGATCAGCCCCAGCATTTT
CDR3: CATQGALDQPQHF

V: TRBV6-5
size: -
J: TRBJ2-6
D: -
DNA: TGTGCCAGCCGGACAGGGGCCAACGTCCTGACTTTC
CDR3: CASRTGANVLTF

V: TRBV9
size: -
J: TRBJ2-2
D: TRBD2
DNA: TGTGCCAGCAGCTCCCCGTGGCTAGCGGAGAGCACCGGGGAGCTGTTTTTT
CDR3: CASSSPWLAESTGELFF

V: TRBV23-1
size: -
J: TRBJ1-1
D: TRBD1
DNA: TGCGCCAGCAGTCCCCACGGCCGGACAGGGGTGACTGAAGCTTTCTTT
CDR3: CASSPHGRTGVTEAFF

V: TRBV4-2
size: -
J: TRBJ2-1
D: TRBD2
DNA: TGTGCCAGCAGCCCCCAGGTCCTAGCGGGAGTCCAAGGCTCCTACAATGAGCAGTTCTTC
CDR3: CASSPQVLAGVQGSYNEQFF

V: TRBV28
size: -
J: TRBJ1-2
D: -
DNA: TGTGCCAGCACTAAGGGACTTAACTATGGCTACACCTTC
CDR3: CASTKGLNYGYTF

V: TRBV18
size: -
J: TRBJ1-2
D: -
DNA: TGTGCCAGCTCGGGCAGTAACTATGGCTACACCTTC
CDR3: CASSGSNYGYTF

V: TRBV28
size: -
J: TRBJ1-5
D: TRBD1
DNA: TGTGCCAGCACCCACCCGACAGGGCATCAGCCCCAGCATTTT
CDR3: CASTHPTGHQPQHF